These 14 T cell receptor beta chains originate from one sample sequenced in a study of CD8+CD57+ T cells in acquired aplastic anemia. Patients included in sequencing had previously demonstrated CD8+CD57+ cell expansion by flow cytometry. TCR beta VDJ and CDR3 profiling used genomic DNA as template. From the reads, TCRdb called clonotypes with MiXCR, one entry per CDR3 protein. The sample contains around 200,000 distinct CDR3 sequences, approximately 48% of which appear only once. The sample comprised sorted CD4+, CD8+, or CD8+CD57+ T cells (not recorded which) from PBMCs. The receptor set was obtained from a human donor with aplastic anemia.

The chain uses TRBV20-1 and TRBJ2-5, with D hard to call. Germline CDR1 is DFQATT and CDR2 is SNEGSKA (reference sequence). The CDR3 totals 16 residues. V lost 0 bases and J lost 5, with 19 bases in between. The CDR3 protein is CSARDLRSTGGETQYF. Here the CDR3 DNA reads TGCAGTGCTAGAGATCTTAGGTCAACGGGTGGGGAGACCCAGTACTTC.

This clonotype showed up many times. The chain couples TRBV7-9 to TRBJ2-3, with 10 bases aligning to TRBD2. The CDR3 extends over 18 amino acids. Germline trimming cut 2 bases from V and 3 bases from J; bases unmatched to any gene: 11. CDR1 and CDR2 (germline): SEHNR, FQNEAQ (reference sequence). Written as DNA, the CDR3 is TGTGCCAGCAGCTTATTTTCAGCGGGGGGGCCGGAAACAGATACGCAGTATTTT. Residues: CASSLFSAGGPETDTQYF.

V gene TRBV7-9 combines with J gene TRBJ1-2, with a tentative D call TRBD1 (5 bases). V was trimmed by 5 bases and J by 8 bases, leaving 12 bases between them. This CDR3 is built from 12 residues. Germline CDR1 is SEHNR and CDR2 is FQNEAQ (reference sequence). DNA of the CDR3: TGTGCCAGCAGCGGGAAGGGGCGCGGCTACACCTTC. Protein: CASSGKGRGYTF.

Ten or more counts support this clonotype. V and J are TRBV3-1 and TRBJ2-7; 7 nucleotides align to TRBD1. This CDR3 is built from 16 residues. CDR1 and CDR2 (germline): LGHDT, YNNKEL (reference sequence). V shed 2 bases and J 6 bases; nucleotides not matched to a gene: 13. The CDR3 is CASSQNTGVIIGEQYF. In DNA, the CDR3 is TGTGCCAGCAGCCAAAACACAGGGGTGATCATTGGCGAGCAGTACTTC.

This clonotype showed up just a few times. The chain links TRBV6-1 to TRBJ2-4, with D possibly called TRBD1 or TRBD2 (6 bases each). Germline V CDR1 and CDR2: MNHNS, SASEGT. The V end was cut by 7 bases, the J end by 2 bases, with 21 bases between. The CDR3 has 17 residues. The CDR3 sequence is CASIRGQGGGTKNIQYF. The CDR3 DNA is TGTGCCAGCATCCGGGGGCAGGGTGGCGGAACCAAAAACATTCAGTACTTC.

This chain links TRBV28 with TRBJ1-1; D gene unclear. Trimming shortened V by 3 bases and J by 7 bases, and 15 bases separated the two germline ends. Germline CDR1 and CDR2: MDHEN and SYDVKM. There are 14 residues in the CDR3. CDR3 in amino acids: CASSLGSPFFEAFF. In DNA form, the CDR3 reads TGTGCCAGCAGTTTGGGCTCACCTTTTTTTGAAGCTTTCTTT.

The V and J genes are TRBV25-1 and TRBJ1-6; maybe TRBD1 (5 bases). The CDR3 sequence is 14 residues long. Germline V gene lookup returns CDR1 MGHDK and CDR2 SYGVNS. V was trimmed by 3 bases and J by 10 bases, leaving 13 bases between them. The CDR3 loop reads CASSEGGLGSPLHF. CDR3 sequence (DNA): TGTGCCAGCAGTGAGGGGGGGTTAGGATCACCCCTCCACTTT.

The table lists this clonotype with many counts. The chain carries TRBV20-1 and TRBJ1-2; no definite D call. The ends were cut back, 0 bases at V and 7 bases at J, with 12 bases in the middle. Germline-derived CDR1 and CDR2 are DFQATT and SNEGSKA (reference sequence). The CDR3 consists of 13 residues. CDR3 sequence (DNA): TGCAGTGCTAGAGATAGCAGTACGGGTGGCTACACCTTC. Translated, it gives CSARDSSTGGYTF.

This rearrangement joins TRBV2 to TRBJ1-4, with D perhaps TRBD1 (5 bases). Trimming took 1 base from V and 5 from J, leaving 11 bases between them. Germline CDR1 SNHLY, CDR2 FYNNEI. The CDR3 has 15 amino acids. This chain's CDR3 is CASSEGQGANEKLFF. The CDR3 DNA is TGTGCCAGCAGTGAAGGTCAGGGAGCCAATGAAAAACTGTTTTTT.

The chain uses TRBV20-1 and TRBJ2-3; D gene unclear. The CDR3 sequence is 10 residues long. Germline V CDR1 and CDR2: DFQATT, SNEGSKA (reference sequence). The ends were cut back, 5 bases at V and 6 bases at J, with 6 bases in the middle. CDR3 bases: TGCAGTGCTTTAGGCGATACGCAGTATTTT. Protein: CSALGDTQYF.

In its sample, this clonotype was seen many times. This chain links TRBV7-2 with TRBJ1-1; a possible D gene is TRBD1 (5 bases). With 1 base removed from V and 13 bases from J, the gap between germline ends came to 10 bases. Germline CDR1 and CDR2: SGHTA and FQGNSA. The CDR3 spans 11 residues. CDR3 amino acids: CASSLGRAGFF. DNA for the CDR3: TGTGCCAGCAGCTTAGGCAGGGCGGGTTTCTTT.

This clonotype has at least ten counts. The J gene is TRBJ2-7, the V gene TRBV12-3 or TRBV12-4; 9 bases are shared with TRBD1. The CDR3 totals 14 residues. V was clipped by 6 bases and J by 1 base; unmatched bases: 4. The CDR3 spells CASRPGQGSYEQYF. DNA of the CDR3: TGTGCCAGCAGACCGGGACAGGGTTCCTACGAGCAGTACTTC.

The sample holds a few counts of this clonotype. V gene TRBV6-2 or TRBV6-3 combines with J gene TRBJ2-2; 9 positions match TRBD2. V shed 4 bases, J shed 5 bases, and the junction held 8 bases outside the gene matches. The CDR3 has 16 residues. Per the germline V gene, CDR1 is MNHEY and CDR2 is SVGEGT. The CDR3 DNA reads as TGTGCCAGCAGTTTCTTAGCGGGGGTAGGAACCGGGGAGCTGTTTTTT. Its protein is CASSFLAGVGTGELFF.

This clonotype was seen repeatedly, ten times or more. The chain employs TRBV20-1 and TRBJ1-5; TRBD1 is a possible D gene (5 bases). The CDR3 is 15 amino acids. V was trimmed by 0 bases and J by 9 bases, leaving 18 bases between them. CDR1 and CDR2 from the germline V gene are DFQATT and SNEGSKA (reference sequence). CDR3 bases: TGCAGTGCTAGAGATTTGATGGGGGAGAGGGTGCCCCAGCATTTT. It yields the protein CSARDLMGERVPQHF.